This T cell receptor beta chain stems from a study of T cell repertoires in cytomegalovirus infection. Overall study context: Matching HLA type and CMV infection were both indicated by public TCR beta signatures. Notes on the study in general: HLA-C-restricted TCR beta clonotypes specific for CMV led the ex vivo response.

TCRdb used MiXCR to reprocess the reads, holding one entry per CDR3 protein. Among around 630,000 distinct CDR3 sequences listed, roughly 24% were seen once. This clonotype was counted ten times or more. Its antigen is not known. Germline V CDR1 and CDR2: SEHNR, FQNEAQ (reference sequence). Trimming removed 5 bases from V and 4 bases from J, with 20 bases in between. This CDR3 comprises 16 residues. The chain recombines TRBV7-9 with TRBJ1-2; D is ambiguous. Specimen: CD8+ T cells from PBMCs. This clonotype originated in a human donor in good health (CMV status not recorded). Some clones in this sample may be carry-over from other donors' samples. The CDR3 loop is CASSPPRSHGTYGYTF. The DNA for the CDR3 is TGTGCCAGCAGCCCCCCGAGGTCCCACGGTACCTATGGCTACACCTTC.